One and the same sample provided the 2 T cell receptor beta chains below, sequenced in a study of identical twins. TCRdb recomputed calls from the 5' RACE reads with MiXCR, one row per CDR3 protein. Counted here are about 900,000 distinct CDR3 sequences, 12% occurring once; the ten biggest clones make up about 1.5%. This same sample was also part of a study on yellow fever vaccine responses in identical twins.

The specimen sequenced was PBMCs. These receptors originate from a woman under 30 in good health.

The table lists this clonotype with a few counts. This rearrangement joins TRBV9 to TRBJ2-3, with 11 bases identical to TRBD2. The trim removed 3 bases at V and 2 bases at J, leaving 8 bases unmatched. CDR3 length equals 17 residues. The V gene's germline CDR1 is SGDLS and CDR2 YYNGEE. Here the CDR3 reads CASSAPLAGGITDTQYF. CDR3 sequence (DNA): TGTGCCAGCAGCGCCCCGCTAGCGGGAGGCATCACAGATACGCAGTATTTT.

This clonotype was seen ten or more times. The chain couples TRBV5-1 to TRBJ2-7; 16 bases align to TRBD2. Losses at the gene ends were 1 base for V and 6 bases for J; bases not matched to a gene: 10. Germline V gene sequence: CDR1 SGHRS, CDR2 YFSETQ. There are 18 residues in the CDR3. CDR3 protein: CASSLRTGTSGRAGEQYF. Written as DNA, the CDR3 is TGCGCCAGCAGCTTGAGAACCGGGACTAGCGGGAGGGCTGGCGAGCAGTACTTC.